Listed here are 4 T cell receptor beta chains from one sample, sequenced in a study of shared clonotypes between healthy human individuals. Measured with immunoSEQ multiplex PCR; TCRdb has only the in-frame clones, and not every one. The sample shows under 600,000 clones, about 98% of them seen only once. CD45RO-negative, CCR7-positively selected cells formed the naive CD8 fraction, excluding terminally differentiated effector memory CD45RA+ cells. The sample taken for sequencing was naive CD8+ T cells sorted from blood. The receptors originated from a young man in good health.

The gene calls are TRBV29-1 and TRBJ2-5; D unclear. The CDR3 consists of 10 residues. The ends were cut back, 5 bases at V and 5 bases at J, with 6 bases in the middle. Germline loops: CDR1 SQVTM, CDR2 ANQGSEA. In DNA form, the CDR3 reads TGCAGCGTTCTTTTGGAGACCCAGTACTTC. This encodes CSVLLETQYF.

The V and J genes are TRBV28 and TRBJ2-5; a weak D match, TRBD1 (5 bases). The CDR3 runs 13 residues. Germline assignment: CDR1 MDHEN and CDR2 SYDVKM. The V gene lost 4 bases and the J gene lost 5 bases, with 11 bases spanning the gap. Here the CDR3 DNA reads TGTGCCAGCAGTTCTGGGGCGCAGGAGACCCAGTACTTC. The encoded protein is CASSSGAQETQYF.

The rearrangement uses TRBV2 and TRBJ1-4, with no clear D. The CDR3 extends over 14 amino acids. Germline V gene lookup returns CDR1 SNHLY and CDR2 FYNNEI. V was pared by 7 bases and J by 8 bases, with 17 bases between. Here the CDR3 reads CASKEFSGQEKLFF. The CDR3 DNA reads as TGTGCCAGCAAAGAATTCTCTGGGCAGGAAAAACTGTTTTTT.

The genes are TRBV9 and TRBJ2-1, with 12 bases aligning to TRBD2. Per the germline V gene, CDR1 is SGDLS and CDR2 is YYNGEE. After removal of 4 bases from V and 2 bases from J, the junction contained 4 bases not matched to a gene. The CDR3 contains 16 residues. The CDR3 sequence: CASSPLAGGAYNEQFF. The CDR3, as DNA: TGTGCCAGCAGCCCTCTAGCGGGAGGGGCCTACAATGAGCAGTTCTTC. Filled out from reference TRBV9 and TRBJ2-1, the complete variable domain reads DSGVTQTPKHLITATGQRVTLRCSPRSGDLSVYWYQQSLDQGLQFLIQYYNGEERAKGNILERFSAQQFPDLHSELNLSSLELGDSALYFCASSPLAGGAYNEQFFGPGTRLTVL.